The entry below describes one T cell receptor (beta chain). Data came from immunoSEQ multiplex PCR; TCRdb stores just in-frame clones and leaves some out. The sample includes approximately 70,000 clones, roughly 89% of them seen just once. The data were taken from a study of PD-L1 blockade in urothelial cancer. Trimming took off 8 bases at V and 6 bases at J, with 14 bases between the two ends. CDR1 is KGHSH, CDR2 LQKENI, per germline. CDR3 length equals 13 residues. The input for sequencing was PBMCs, taken around atezolizumab (anti-PD-L1) treatment. The V gene is TRBV18, the J gene TRBJ1-5; D is undetermined. The TCR originated in a man in his 60s with urothelial cancer. CDR3 protein: CASQENRGQPQHF. Here the CDR3 DNA reads TGTGCCAGCCAAGAGAACCGGGGTCAGCCCCAGCATTTT.